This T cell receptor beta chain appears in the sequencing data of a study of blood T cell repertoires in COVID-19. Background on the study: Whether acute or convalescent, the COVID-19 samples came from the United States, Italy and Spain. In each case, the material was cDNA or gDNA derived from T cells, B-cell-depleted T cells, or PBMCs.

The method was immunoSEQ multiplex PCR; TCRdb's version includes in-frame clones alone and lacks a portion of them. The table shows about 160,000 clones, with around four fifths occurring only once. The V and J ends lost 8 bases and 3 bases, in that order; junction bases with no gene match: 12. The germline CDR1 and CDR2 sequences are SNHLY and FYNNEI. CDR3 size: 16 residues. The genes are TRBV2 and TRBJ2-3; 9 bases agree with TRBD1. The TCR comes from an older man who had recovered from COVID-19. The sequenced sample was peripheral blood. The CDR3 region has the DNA TGTGCCAGCTTTACCCCCCAAGGACAGGGGACAGATACGCAGTATTTT. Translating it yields CASFTPQGQGTDTQYF.